What follows describes a single TCR beta chain. The antigen remains unidentified. The sample comes from a study of blood T cells in healthy people across ages. Study-level information: Every two T cells gave about one barcoded beta molecule via template switching.

General study findings and limits: The study found more naive CD4+ cells and higher diversity in long-lived than aged donors.

Germline CDR1 DFQATT, CDR2 SNEGSKA (reference sequence). The V and J ends lost 5 bases and 8 bases, in that order; junction bases with no gene match: 4. The CDR3 has 12 amino acids. Together with a sample-barcoded 5' primer, a J-beta primer mix was included in a second PCR lasting about 7 to 11 cycles. TCRdb independently ran MiXCR on the 5' RACE reads; one entry per CDR3 protein. The sample holds 700,000 or so distinct CDR3 sequences, 40% to 45% seen once. This receptor was obtained from a man of 80 years or more in good health. Sequenced: blood. The rearrangement uses TRBV20-1 and TRBJ1-4; the match to TRBD1 covers 8 bases. For the CDR3, the DNA is TGCAGTGCTCAGGGGGCTGGAGAAAAACTGTTTTTT. It yields the protein CSAQGAGEKLFF.